This entry is about one TCR beta chain. Its target is not known. This specimen belongs to a study of cytomegalovirus exposure and HLA in healthy donors. Germline-derived CDR1 and CDR2 are MNHEY and SMNVEV (reference sequence). This CDR3 contains 17 residues. V shed 5 bases, J shed 1 base, and the junction held 13 bases outside the gene matches. Whole-study findings and limits: For TCR beta chains, V- and J-gene trimming was later linked to a missense DCLRE1C variant.

The PCR used 60 Vbeta and 13 Jbeta primers. TCRdb's table, derived via immunoSEQ multiplex PCR, lists solely in-frame clones and lacks some. The sample yields roughly 100,000 clones, about 80% seen once. The receptor was isolated from a female donor in good health and CMV-seropositive. The sequenced sample consisted of PBMCs. The chain employs TRBV27 and TRBJ1-1; TRBD1 matches at 7 bases. In DNA, the CDR3 is TGTGCCAGCAGTCTCCAAACTCCGACAGGGCCGAACACTGAAGCTTTCTTT. It specifies CASSLQTPTGPNTEAFF.